The 14 T cell receptor beta chains below all came from one sample that was sequenced in a study of blood T cell repertoires in COVID-19. Method: immunoSEQ multiplex PCR; TCRdb's copy keeps in-frame clones and lacks some. The data contain around 250,000 clones, 91% of them singletons. Sequencing was carried out using PBMCs or T cells enriched from blood (not recorded which). All receptors come from a human donor in a cohort exposed to, infected with or recovered from COVID-19 (not recorded which). The donor label of this sample is uncertain.

This clone occurred a few times. This chain links TRBV19 with TRBJ1-2, with D possibly matching TRBD1 (5 bases). Germline values: CDR1 LNHDA, CDR2 SQIVND (reference sequence). The germline V and J ends were trimmed by 4 bases and 3 bases, with 12 bases remaining between them. The CDR3 has 14 amino acids. DNA for the CDR3: TGTGCCAGTAGTAGCGACCGGGGGTACTATGGCTACACCTTC. Residues: CASSSDRGYYGYTF.

This sequence joins TRBV11-3 and TRBJ2-1, with D perhaps matching TRBD1 (6 bases). V lost 1 base and J 7 bases, leaving 8 bases between the germline ends. This CDR3 is built from 13 residues. Germline loops: CDR1 SGHNT, CDR2 YENEEA. CDR3 DNA sequence: TGTGCCAGCAGCTTAGGGGACACGAATGAGCAGTTCTTC. It specifies CASSLGDTNEQFF.

The chain combines TRBV19 with TRBJ1-2; 7 positions agree with TRBD1. Germline-derived CDR1 and CDR2 are LNHDA and SQIVND (reference sequence). J was trimmed by 6 bases and V by 3 bases; bases with no gene match: 10. The CDR3 loop spans 15 amino acids. This CDR3 reads CASSMLGRGVDGYTF. The DNA of the CDR3 is TGTGCCAGTAGTATGCTGGGCAGGGGGGTGGATGGCTACACCTTC.

This clone appeared once. The chain couples TRBV9 to TRBJ2-6, with a possible D match to TRBD1 (5 bases). This CDR3 has 17 amino acids. The germline CDR1 and CDR2 sequences are SGDLS and YYNGEE. V was pared by 4 bases and J by 0 bases, with 14 bases between. The CDR3 loop is CASSPRTFPSGANVLTF. DNA for the CDR3: TGTGCCAGCAGCCCCCGGACATTCCCCTCTGGGGCCAACGTCCTGACTTTC.

The rearrangement links TRBV2 to TRBJ1-3; possible D gene TRBD1, 5 bases. Trimming removed 3 bases at V and 8 bases at J, with 8 bases between. The CDR3 has 12 residues. Germline loops: CDR1 SNHLY, CDR2 FYNNEI. The DNA for the CDR3 is TGTGCCAGCAGTGAGGACATCCACACCATATATTTT. Translating gives CASSEDIHTIYF.

The chain links TRBV5-1 to TRBJ2-7; D remains unclear. This CDR3 region has 14 residues. Germline CDR1 reads SGHRS; CDR2 reads YFSETQ. V was cut by 1 base and J by 0 bases, with 8 bases left in between. The CDR3 DNA is TGCGCCAGCAGCTTGTCCAGAAGCTCCTACGAGCAGTACTTC. It codes for CASSLSRSSYEQYF.

This chain uses TRBV11-2 with TRBJ2-3; 8 nucleotides align to TRBD2. CDR1 and CDR2 (germline): SGHAT, FQNNGV. CDR3 length equals 16 residues. Trimming removed 2 bases from V and 4 bases from J; junction bases left unmatched: 8. The CDR3 sequence: CASSLRLAHSADTQYF. The CDR3 DNA is TGTGCCAGCAGCTTAAGACTAGCGCACTCCGCAGATACGCAGTATTTT. The full variable domain, rest sourced from reference TRBV11-2 and TRBJ2-3, is EAGVAQSPRYKIIEKRQSVAFWCNPISGHATLYWYQQILGQGPKLLIQFQNNGVVDDSQLPKDRFSAERLKGVDSTLKIQPAKLEDSAVYLCASSLRLAHSADTQYFGPGTRLTVL.

This rearrangement joins TRBV4-1 to TRBJ1-1; tentative D call: TRBD1 (6 bases). The CDR3 runs 14 residues. From germline, CDR1 is MGHRA and CDR2 YSYEKL. The V end lost 1 base, the J end lost 7 bases, and 13 bases lay between the germline ends. This chain's CDR3 is CASSQVGGRDEAFF. The CDR3, as DNA: TGCGCCAGCAGCCAAGTGGGGGGGCGTGATGAAGCTTTCTTT.

The V call is TRBV6-1, the J call TRBJ1-1; D perhaps matches TRBD1 (5 bases). This CDR3 has 13 amino acids. The V gene's germline CDR1 is MNHNS and CDR2 SASEGT. V was pared by 6 bases and J by 4 bases, with 12 bases between. CDR3 bases: TGTGCCAGCAGCCCCAGGGTTGCCACTGAAGCTTTCTTT. Protein sequence: CASSPRVATEAFF.

The rearrangement joins TRBV5-5 to TRBJ2-7; TRBD2 aligns across 8 bases. The length of the CDR3 is 16 residues. Germline V gene sequence: CDR1 SGHKS, CDR2 YYEKEE (reference sequence). The ends lost 0 bases at V and 3 bases at J; junction bases unmatched: 8. The CDR3 loop is CASSLAGRGYIYEQYF. CDR3 in DNA: TGTGCCAGCAGCTTGGCCGGGAGGGGCTACATCTACGAGCAGTACTTC.

The table lists this clone with a count of one. The rearrangement uses TRBV5-4 and TRBJ2-5; 7 bases line up with TRBD2. Per the germline V gene, CDR1 is SGHNT and CDR2 is YYREEE (reference sequence). The length of the CDR3 is 13 residues. V dropped 1 base and J dropped 5; count of bases not matched to a gene: 2. CDR3 residues: CASSLKLAETQYF. CDR3 sequence (DNA): TGTGCCAGCAGCTTGAAACTAGCGGAGACCCAGTACTTC.

In its sample, this clone was seen a few times. The gene calls are TRBV6-5 and TRBJ2-7, with D perhaps matching TRBD2 (6 bases). Trimming cost V 6 bases and J 2 bases, with 14 bases left between them. CDR3 length: 14 residues. Looked up from germline, CDR1 is MNHEY and CDR2 is SVGAGI. The CDR3, as DNA: TGTGCCAGCAGAGGGAGGAACCTCCCCTACGAGCAGTACTTC. Translated, it gives CASRGRNLPYEQYF.

This chain connects TRBV29-1 to TRBJ1-1; 10 bases fit TRBD1. CDR3 length: 13 amino acids. V trimming: 7 bases; J trimming: 0 bases; junction bases outside the gene matches: 2. From germline, CDR1 is SQVTM and CDR2 ANQGSEA. The CDR3 loop is CSAGTGVNTEAFF. Here the CDR3 DNA reads TGCAGCGCCGGGACAGGGGTGAACACTGAAGCTTTCTTT.

The chain is built from TRBV4-1 and TRBJ1-5; a possible D gene is TRBD1 (6 bases). The length of the CDR3 is 14 residues. From germline, CDR1 is MGHRA and CDR2 YSYEKL. The V and J ends lost 4 bases and 6 bases respectively, with 13 bases between them. The CDR3 region has the DNA TGCGCCAGCAGCCCCCCAGGGGTCACTCAGCCCCAGCATTTT. It encodes CASSPPGVTQPQHF.